Listed below are T cell receptor beta chains from one sample, sequenced in a study of CXCR3-negative and CXCR3-positive naive CD8 T cells. TCRdb reanalyzed the 5' RACE reads, giving one entry per CDR3 protein sequence and no DNA. The listing contains roughly 40,000 distinct CDR3 sequences. The source material was memory CD8+ T cells from blood. These receptors all come from a human donor in good health. Some clones in this sample may be carry-over from other donors' samples. The CDR3 runs from the conserved cysteine through the conserved F or W. The order of the fields is CDR3 protein, clone size, V gene, J gene. Size tells how often a clone was seen (once, few, many) or the class of an expanded clone, and some rows leave it out.

CDR3 protein: CASSLSFSGANVLTF; clone size: NA; V gene: TRBV27; J gene: TRBJ2-6
CDR3 protein: CASSLGGLEYNEQFF; clone size: NA; V gene: TRBV7-2; J gene: TRBJ2-1
CDR3 protein: CASSSGPRGDNTGELFF; clone size: NA; V gene: TRBV5-1; J gene: TRBJ2-2
CDR3 protein: CASSPRSGNLETQYF; clone size: NA; V gene: TRBV7-9; J gene: TRBJ2-5
CDR3 protein: CASSPGTANQPQHF; clone size: NA; V gene: TRBV4-3; J gene: TRBJ1-5
CDR3 protein: CSVEVPDPLDEQFF; clone size: NA; V gene: TRBV29-1; J gene: TRBJ2-1
CDR3 protein: CASSLEGPDTEAFF; clone size: NA; V gene: TRBV7-9; J gene: TRBJ1-1
CDR3 protein: CSAARDNANYGYTF; clone size: NA; V gene: TRBV20-1; J gene: TRBJ1-2
CDR3 protein: CASSQYPGGGTDTQYF; clone size: NA; V gene: TRBV4-1; J gene: TRBJ2-3
CDR3 protein: CSVEGTGNTGELFF; clone size: NA; V gene: TRBV29-1; J gene: TRBJ2-2
CDR3 protein: CANPQQDGTEAFF; clone size: NA; V gene: TRBV2; J gene: TRBJ1-1
CDR3 protein: CASSTKTGYYGYTF; clone size: NA; V gene: TRBV28; J gene: TRBJ1-2
CDR3 protein: CSARDSNQPQHF; clone size: NA; V gene: TRBV20-1; J gene: TRBJ1-5
CDR3 protein: CSSLSGPYNEQFF; clone size: NA; V gene: TRBV20-1; J gene: TRBJ2-1
CDR3 protein: CSVVGLGVTETQYF; clone size: NA; V gene: TRBV29-1; J gene: TRBJ2-5
CDR3 protein: CASSLPGANYEQYF; clone size: NA; V gene: TRBV11-3; J gene: TRBJ2-7
CDR3 protein: CASTLTGTDSYEQYF; clone size: NA; V gene: TRBV28; J gene: TRBJ2-7
CDR3 protein: CASRGGTNTEAFF; clone size: NA; V gene: TRBV6-5; J gene: TRBJ1-1
CDR3 protein: CASSVKAGGTDTQYF; clone size: medium-sized; V gene: TRBV6-4; J gene: TRBJ2-3
CDR3 protein: CASSFPGQTNTGELFF; clone size: NA; V gene: TRBV7-9; J gene: TRBJ2-2
CDR3 protein: CASSYGTSGNYEQYF; clone size: NA; V gene: TRBV6-5; J gene: TRBJ2-7
CDR3 protein: CASSYQGANYEQYF; clone size: NA; V gene: TRBV6-2/TRBV6-3; J gene: TRBJ2-7
CDR3 protein: CASSPREGYEQYF; clone size: NA; V gene: TRBV11-3; J gene: TRBJ2-7
CDR3 protein: CASSLGINEQFF; clone size: NA; V gene: TRBV28; J gene: TRBJ2-1
CDR3 protein: CASSREGDEQYF; clone size: NA; V gene: TRBV28; J gene: TRBJ2-7
CDR3 protein: CASSYSKTSGGQEQFF; clone size: NA; V gene: TRBV6-2/TRBV6-3; J gene: TRBJ2-1
CDR3 protein: CSVGFGTGSSYEQYF; clone size: NA; V gene: TRBV29-1; J gene: TRBJ2-7
CDR3 protein: CASSLRYMNTEAFF; clone size: NA; V gene: TRBV5-1; J gene: TRBJ1-1
CDR3 protein: CATQRPGELTDTQYF; clone size: medium-sized; V gene: TRBV10-3; J gene: TRBJ2-3
CDR3 protein: CSVLADRGTYEQYF; clone size: NA; V gene: TRBV29-1; J gene: TRBJ2-7
CDR3 protein: CASSLVWGEKSTDTQYF; clone size: NA; V gene: TRBV27; J gene: TRBJ2-3
CDR3 protein: CASSQDRALGYEQYF; clone size: NA; V gene: TRBV4-3; J gene: TRBJ2-7
CDR3 protein: CASSQGWDRGPTGELFF; clone size: NA; V gene: TRBV3-1; J gene: TRBJ2-2
CDR3 protein: CASLGGGELFF; clone size: NA; V gene: TRBV12-3/TRBV12-4; J gene: TRBJ2-2